Presented here are 19 T cell receptor beta chains from one specimen sequenced in a study of blood T cell repertoires in COVID-19. TCRdb keeps only in-frame clones here, not all; method: immunoSEQ multiplex PCR. The sample has a few hundred thousand clones; around nine tenths are singletons. Material for sequencing was peripheral blood. The receptors were gathered from a man aged 25-40 years with acute or convalescent COVID-19.

This rearrangement joins TRBV21-1 to TRBJ1-3. TRBV21-1 is a pseudogene. The CDR3 is 17 amino acids. CDR3 sequence: CASSKRPLPEAGNTIYF. Written as DNA, the CDR3 is TGTGCCAGCAGCAAAAGACCGCTACCGGAGGCTGGAAACACCATATATTTT.

The rearrangement joins TRBV11-2 to TRBJ2-4, with D possibly matching TRBD1 (5 bases). The CDR3 runs 15 residues. Germline loops: CDR1 SGHAT, CDR2 FQNNGV. Trimming took 5 bases from V and 2 from J, leaving 13 bases between them. CDR3 sequence (DNA): TGTGCCAGCAGCCCAATCTGGGGCCCCAAAAACATTCAGTACTTC. Amino acid sequence: CASSPIWGPKNIQYF.

The V call is TRBV7-3, the J call TRBJ2-2, with 7 bases matching TRBD2. With V trimmed by 0 bases and J by 6 bases, 7 bases remained unmatched. The germline V gene encodes CDR1 SGHTA and CDR2 FQGTGA. This CDR3 spans 16 amino acids. The CDR3 bases are TGTGCCAGCAGCTTAACCGGTGGACTAGTAGCCGGGGAGCTGTTTTTT. It translates to CASSLTGGLVAGELFF.

This clone was recorded once. V and J are TRBV11-3 and TRBJ2-3; unclear D gene. V was clipped by 2 bases and J by 2 bases, with 2 bases between them. There are 12 residues in the CDR3. Per the germline V gene, CDR1 is SGHNT and CDR2 is YENEEA. Here the CDR3 reads CASSLHTDTQYF. CDR3 DNA: TGTGCCAGCAGCTTACACACAGATACGCAGTATTTT.

The rearrangement links TRBV5-4 to TRBJ2-5; D is ambiguous. CDR1 is SGHNT and CDR2 is YYREEE in the germline V gene (reference sequence). V lost 0 bases and J 0 bases, leaving 6 bases between the germline ends. The CDR3 is made up of 14 amino acids. The CDR3 coding sequence is TGTGCCAGCAGCTTGGTGGTAGACCAAGAGACCCAGTACTTC. Amino acids: CASSLVVDQETQYF.

The chain combines TRBV15 with TRBJ1-1, with TRBD1 as a possible D gene (5 bases). Germline V gene lookup returns CDR1 LNHNV and CDR2 YYDKDF (reference sequence). With 0 bases removed from V and 4 bases from J, the gap between germline ends came to 12 bases. The CDR3 is made up of 15 amino acids. The CDR3 sequence: CATSRDVRALTEAFF. The CDR3, as DNA: TGTGCCACCAGCAGAGATGTCAGGGCCCTCACTGAAGCTTTCTTT.

This chain joins TRBV11-2 and TRBJ1-4; possible D gene TRBD1, 5 bases. V lost 4 bases to trimming and J lost 6 bases, with 18 bases between them. Germline V gene lookup returns CDR1 SGHAT and CDR2 FQNNGV. This CDR3 has 16 amino acids. CDR3 residues: CASSSPGALRHEKLFF. The CDR3 DNA reads TGTGCCAGCAGCTCCCCTGGGGCCCTGAGGCATGAAAAACTGTTTTTT. The full variable domain, in which reference TRBV11-2 and TRBJ1-4 provide the parts outside the CDR3, is EAGVAQSPRYKIIEKRQSVAFWCNPISGHATLYWYQQILGQGPKLLIQFQNNGVVDDSQLPKDRFSAERLKGVDSTLKIQPAKLEDSAVYLCASSSPGALRHEKLFFGSGTQLSVL.

The rearrangement uses TRBV2 and TRBJ2-1; D remains unclear. CDR1 SNHLY and CDR2 FYNNEI come from the germline V gene. Trimming removed 6 bases at V and 2 bases at J, with 14 bases between. This CDR3 has 15 amino acids. The CDR3 sequence: CASRLDLVPYNEQFF. Here the CDR3 DNA reads TGTGCCAGCAGGCTCGACCTAGTGCCCTACAATGAGCAGTTCTTC.

This sequence joins TRBV30 and TRBJ1-2; 8 bases map to TRBD1. The CDR3 contains 13 residues. The J segment lost 1 base and the V segment lost 3 bases, leaving 1 base of the junction unmatched. Germline V gives CDR1 GTSNPN, CDR2 SVGIG (reference sequence). The CDR3 region is CAWRTGGNYGYTF. CDR3 DNA sequence: TGTGCCTGGAGAACAGGGGGTAACTATGGCTACACCTTC. Combining the CDR3 with reference TRBV30 and TRBJ1-2 gives the whole variable domain SQTIHQWPATLVQPVGSPLSLECTVEGTSNPNLYWYRQAAGRGLQLLFYSVGIGQISSEVPQNLSASRPQDRQFILSSKKLLLSDSGFYLCAWRTGGNYGYTFGSGTRLTVV.

CDR3 DNA: TGCGCCAGCAGCTTGTTTCCGGCAACTAATGAAAAACTGTTTTTT. It encodes CASSLFPATNEKLFF. This rearrangement joins TRBV5-1 to TRBJ1-4, with D unresolved. Germline-derived CDR1 and CDR2 are SGHRS and YFSETQ. The CDR3 has 15 amino acids. V lost 1 base, J lost 0 bases, and 7 bases lay in between.

Remarks on this clone: Additional DNA sequences in this sample encode the identical CDR3. The V gene is TRBV14, the J gene TRBJ1-2, with D perhaps TRBD1 (6 bases). V lost 1 base and J lost 4, with 7 bases in between. CDR1 and CDR2 from the germline V gene are SGHDN and FVKESK. The CDR3 covers 13 residues. The CDR3 nucleotides are TGTGCCAGCAGCCAAGGACAGGTCTATGGCTACACCTTC. Protein sequence: CASSQGQVYGYTF.

This chain connects TRBV18 to TRBJ1-5, with 9 bases identical to TRBD1. This CDR3 is built from 14 residues. Unmatched junction bases numbered 4, after V lost 6 bases and J lost 4 bases. The germline V gene encodes CDR1 KGHSH and CDR2 LQKENI. The CDR3 nucleotides are TGTGCCAGCTCGCTGACAGGGGGAAATCAGCCCCAGCATTTT. Its protein is CASSLTGGNQPQHF.

In this sample, this clone turned up once. The V gene is TRBV14, the J gene TRBJ2-2, with 7 bases that match TRBD2. The CDR3 is made up of 18 amino acids. The junction had 9 bases not matched to a gene; V was cut back by 0 bases and J by 2 bases. Germline values: CDR1 SGHDN, CDR2 FVKESK. For the CDR3, the DNA is TGTGCCAGCAGCCAAGATGTGAGGGGACTAACTAACACCGGGGAGCTGTTTTTT. Protein: CASSQDVRGLTNTGELFF.

Only one count was recorded for this clone. The chain couples TRBV11-2 to TRBJ2-3; a weak D match, TRBD2 (6 bases). Germline CDR1 is SGHAT and CDR2 is FQNNGV. The CDR3 contains 18 residues. The V end lost 5 bases, the J end lost 3 bases, and 24 bases lay between the germline ends. The CDR3 DNA reads TGTGCCAGCAGCGGCCCCAGAGGAGGGCTAGCCCTGACAGATACGCAGTATTTT. The encoded protein is CASSGPRGGLALTDTQYF.

The chain recombines TRBV19 with TRBJ2-2; 8 bases fit TRBD1. The CDR3 has 18 amino acids. The V and J ends lost 7 bases and 4 bases, in that order; junction bases with no gene match: 17. Looked up from germline, CDR1 is LNHDA and CDR2 is SQIVND (reference sequence). The CDR3 sequence is CASTNKVGQGRFTGELFF. In DNA form, the CDR3 reads TGTGCCAGTACCAATAAGGTTGGACAGGGTCGATTCACCGGGGAGCTGTTTTTT.

Here the CDR3 reads CASSPRETKNIQYF. CDR3 sequence (DNA): TGTGCCAGCAGTCCCCGTGAGACCAAAAACATTCAGTACTTC. V gene TRBV28 combines with J gene TRBJ2-4, with D hard to call. The V end was cut by 5 bases, the J end by 2 bases, with 10 bases between. This CDR3 comprises 14 residues. Germline CDR1 and CDR2: MDHEN and SYDVKM.

The genes are TRBV7-9 and TRBJ1-2; 9 bases map to TRBD1. The trim removed 6 bases at V and 2 bases at J, leaving 1 base unmatched. The CDR3 contains 13 residues. Germline V gene sequence: CDR1 SEHNR, CDR2 FQNEAQ (reference sequence). The CDR3 protein is CASRGTGNYGYTF. Written as DNA, the CDR3 is TGTGCCAGCAGGGGGACAGGGAACTATGGCTACACCTTC.

This sequence joins TRBV3-1 (or the pseudogene TRBV3-2) and TRBJ1-3; perhaps TRBD1 as D (6 bases). There are 14 residues in the CDR3. Germline V lookup: CDR1 LGHDT, CDR2 YNNKEL (reference sequence). V lost 7 bases and J lost 2, with 12 bases in between. The DNA of the CDR3 is TGTGCCAGCACCGACGGACAGCCTGGAAACACCATATATTTT. It is translated as CASTDGQPGNTIYF.

The V gene is TRBV3-1 (or the pseudogene TRBV3-2), the J gene TRBJ2-1; a weak D match, TRBD2 (6 bases). The germline V and J ends were trimmed by 5 bases and 6 bases, with 14 bases remaining between them. Germline values: CDR1 LGHDT, CDR2 YNNKEL (reference sequence). CDR3 length equals 14 residues. The chain's CDR3 is CASSSRASANEQFF. The CDR3 DNA reads as TGTGCCAGCAGCTCCCGGGCTAGCGCCAATGAGCAGTTCTTC.